Listed below are T cell receptor beta chains from one sample, sequenced in a study of tumor-infiltrating lymphocytes in localized non-small cell lung cancer. Data came from immunoSEQ multiplex PCR; TCRdb stores just in-frame clones and leaves some out. The data show around 16,000 clones, around 73% seen once. Sequenced sample: lung tumor tissue. Source of these receptors: a human donor with non-small cell lung cancer. Each CDR3 is given with its conserved first and last residue. Fields, in order: J gene, clone size, CDR3 length, D gene, V gene, CDR3 protein, CDR3 DNA. The D gene is left open where the match is weak. The size of a clone is reported for some rows only, either as once, few or many, or as a class for expanded clones.

j_gene: TRBJ2-5
abundance: NA
len: 14
d_gene: NA
v_gene: TRBV5-4
CDR3aa: CASSLRQKQETQYF
CDR3nt: TGTGCCAGCAGCTTGAGACAGAAGCAAGAGACCCAGTACTTC

j_gene: TRBJ1-5
abundance: few
len: 13
d_gene: NA
v_gene: TRBV6-5
CDR3aa: CASMRGINQPQHF
CDR3nt: TGTGCCAGCATGAGGGGCATCAATCAGCCCCAGCATTTT

j_gene: TRBJ2-7
abundance: NA
len: 13
d_gene: TRBD1
v_gene: TRBV10-3
CDR3aa: CAISPGQGHEQYF
CDR3nt: TGTGCCATCAGTCCGGGACAGGGGCACGAGCAGTACTTC

j_gene: TRBJ2-3
abundance: NA
len: 16
d_gene: TRBD2
v_gene: TRBV18
CDR3aa: CASSTTSALSTDTQYF
CDR3nt: TGTGCCAGCTCAACAACTAGCGCCCTTAGCACAGATACGCAGTATTTT

j_gene: TRBJ2-1
abundance: NA
len: 14
d_gene: TRBD2
v_gene: TRBV6-5
CDR3aa: CASSPGTSVNEQFF
CDR3nt: TGTGCCAGCAGCCCCGGGACTAGCGTCAATGAGCAGTTCTTC

j_gene: TRBJ2-1
abundance: NA
len: 13
d_gene: NA
v_gene: TRBV11-3
CDR3aa: CASSSYLGNEQFF
CDR3nt: TGTGCCAGCAGCTCCTACCTGGGCAATGAGCAGTTCTTC

j_gene: TRBJ2-7
abundance: once
len: 14
d_gene: NA
v_gene: TRBV30
CDR3aa: CAWRGSSTAYEQYF
CDR3nt: TGTGCCTGGAGGGGATCTAGCACTGCCTACGAGCAGTACTTC

j_gene: TRBJ2-5
abundance: once
len: 14
d_gene: TRBD1
v_gene: TRBV30
CDR3aa: CAWSITGGWETQYF
CDR3nt: TGTGCCTGGAGTATCACAGGGGGCTGGGAGACCCAGTACTTC

j_gene: TRBJ2-4
abundance: NA
len: 14
d_gene: TRBD2
v_gene: TRBV14
CDR3aa: CASSQGLAGDIQYF
CDR3nt: TGTGCCAGCAGCCAGGGACTAGCGGGGGACATTCAGTACTTC

j_gene: TRBJ1-1
abundance: NA
len: 16
d_gene: NA
v_gene: TRBV5-1
CDR3aa: CASSSPGTSGTTEAFF
CDR3nt: TGCGCCAGCAGCTCGCCTGGGACGAGTGGGACCACTGAAGCTTTCTTT

j_gene: TRBJ2-7
abundance: NA
len: 16
d_gene: NA
v_gene: TRBV5-1
CDR3aa: CASSLGPPTGTYEQYF
CDR3nt: TGCGCCAGCAGCTTGGGGCCACCGACAGGAACCTACGAGCAGTACTTC

j_gene: TRBJ2-2
abundance: few
len: 13
d_gene: NA
v_gene: TRBV9
CDR3aa: CASSPVRAGELFF
CDR3nt: TGTGCCAGCAGCCCTGTTCGGGCCGGGGAGCTGTTTTTT